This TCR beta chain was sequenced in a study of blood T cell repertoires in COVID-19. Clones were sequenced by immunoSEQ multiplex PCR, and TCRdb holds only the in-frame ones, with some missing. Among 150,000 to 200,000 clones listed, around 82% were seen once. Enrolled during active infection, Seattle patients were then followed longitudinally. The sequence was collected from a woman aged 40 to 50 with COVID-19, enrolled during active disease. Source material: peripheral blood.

The CDR3, as DNA: TGTGCCAGCAGCTTAGCGGCGGGCAGCTCCTACAATGAGCAGTTCTTC. Its translation is CASSLAAGSSYNEQFF. This rearrangement joins TRBV7-9 to TRBJ2-1; possible D gene TRBD2, 5 bases. The CDR3 extends over 16 amino acids. The germline gives CDR1 SEHNR, CDR2 FQNEAQ (reference sequence). V was cut by 0 bases and J by 0 bases, with 9 bases left in between.